The rows below give T cell receptor beta chains drawn from one sample of a study of blood T cell repertoires in COVID-19. Using immunoSEQ multiplex PCR, the repertoire was profiled, and TCRdb retains in-frame clones only, with some absent. The table shows some 350,000 clones, with roughly 90% occurring only once. The specimen sequenced was PBMCs or T cells enriched from blood (not recorded which). Source of these receptors: a woman aged 25 to 39 who had recovered from COVID-19. The conserved cysteine and the conserved F or W are not part of the CDR3 here. Fields, in order: clone size, J gene, V gene, CDR3 protein. Only some rows state a clone size, as once, few, many or a class for expanded clones.

>NA|TRBJ1-1|TRBV5-6
ASSWDREKAF
>NA|TRBJ1-6|TRBV6-5
ASRDSYNSPLH
>NA|TRBJ1-3|TRBV30
AWGKSGESGNTIY
>NA|TRBJ2-5|TRBV6-5
ASRQLAAGEETQY
>NA|TRBJ1-6|TRBV28
ASKEVLNSPLH
>NA|TRBJ2-1|TRBV19
ASSIGWLAGGNEQF
>NA|TRBJ2-1|TRBV24-1
ATSDTKTGGDEQF
>NA|TRBJ2-1|TRBV10-2
ASSLAEPYNEQF
>NA|TRBJ1-2|TRBV5-6
ASSRGGTGDGYT
>NA|TRBJ1-4|TRBV6-5
ASSSGQGYEKLF
>NA|TRBJ1-3|TRBV12-3/TRBV12-4
ASLALLGNTIY
>NA|TRBJ2-5|TRBV7-6
ASSPLAGSVGETQY
>NA|TRBJ1-2|TRBV5-1
ASSLSDTGYT
>NA|TRBJ2-5|TRBV19
ASNDRAGETQY
>NA|TRBJ2-2|TRBV5-4
ASSSPPGAGGFTGELF
>NA|TRBJ1-4|TRBV7-8
ASSVRRDEKLF
>NA|TRBJ2-7|TRBV19
ASSILGQGYNEQY
>NA|TRBJ1-5|TRBV5-6
ASSLRELGNQPQH
>NA|TRBJ2-1|TRBV5-4
ASSLGFPLAGYNEQF
>NA|TRBJ2-1|TRBV7-2
ASILTRTGRNEQF
>NA|TRBJ1-2|TRBV19
ASRVAPRVGSLGYT
>NA|TRBJ2-2|TRBV4-1
ASSHPGGLADTGELF
>NA|TRBJ2-1|TRBV9
ASSPGFGSYNEQF
>NA|TRBJ1-2|TRBV28
ASSLDLQGANGYT
>NA|TRBJ1-3|TRBV7-8
ASSLGRGGLAGNTIY
>NA|TRBJ2-6|TRBV27
ASTTGISGANVLT
>few|TRBJ2-3|TRBV7-8
ASSIITGGLTDTQY
>once|TRBJ1-6|TRBV7-7
ASSLAGTGLSPLH
>NA|TRBJ1-2|TRBV6-1
ASSEWDRGRHYGYT
>few|TRBJ1-2|TRBV7-9
ASSPDRVGGYT
>NA|TRBJ1-3|TRBV9
ASSVESVTGNTIY
>NA|TRBJ1-2|TRBV15
ATSRNQGSPGYT
>NA|TRBJ2-1|TRBV4-1
ASSQGRGSNYNEQF
>NA|TRBJ1-5|TRBV28
ASRDRGRGRNQPQH
>few|TRBJ2-4|TRBV30
AWGTGVGNIQY
>NA|TRBJ1-1|TRBV7-9
ASSLSQGWAEAF
>NA|TRBJ2-7|TRBV5-6
ASSFDEQY
>NA|TRBJ1-5|TRBV19
ASSGWEGFNQPQH
>NA|TRBJ1-5|TRBV28
ASSFIGGTLGPQH
>NA|TRBJ1-6|TRBV9
ASSVGGQGVYSPLH
>NA|TRBJ1-1|TRBV30
AWSRGEFEAF
>few|TRBJ2-3|TRBV13
ASSPRGGGTDTQY
>NA|TRBJ1-5|TRBV5-5
ASSLYGQDQPQH
>NA|TRBJ2-7|TRBV7-3
ASSLMGRLDEQY
>NA|TRBJ2-1|TRBV11-2
ASSLERGKSYNEQF
>NA|TRBJ1-5|TRBV9
ASSVGTINQPQH
>NA|TRBJ2-3|TRBV25-1
ASSVQFTDTQY
>NA|TRBJ1-5|TRBV2
ASTLDRGWPQH
>NA|TRBJ1-3|TRBV7-9
ASRSTGSGNTIY
>NA|TRBJ2-7|TRBV7-2
ASSSIRDRGGEQY